Sequencing of this T cell receptor (beta chain) was carried out in a study of CD8+CD57+ T cells in acquired aplastic anemia. Study-level information: Sorted CD4+ and CD8+ cells gave a mean 3.2 ug DNA, range about 0.19 to 27.4 ug. Healthy donor CD4+ samples were sequenced to a depth that averaged around 11 million reads.

CDR3 and TCR beta VDJ profiling relied on genomic DNA as the template. TCRdb used MiXCR to reprocess the reads, holding one entry per CDR3 protein. This table holds some 410,000 distinct CDR3 sequences, about two thirds found once. Overall study findings and caveats: Patients and controls shared fewer than 30 CD8+ CDR3 sequences. CD8+ Simpson's diversity in patients was not significantly different from that in controls.

The germline V and J ends were trimmed by 1 base and 1 base, with 4 bases remaining between them. The V gene's germline CDR1 is LGHDT and CDR2 YNNKEL (reference sequence). The CDR3 contains 13 residues. With regard to this clonotype: Its antigen is unidentified. This could be a read error, since a much larger clone is one nucleotide away. This CDR3 is missing its conserved last phenylalanine or tryptophan, likely due to a read error.

The V and J genes are TRBV3-1 and TRBJ1-1; D uncertain. The sequenced sample was sorted CD4+, CD8+, or CD8+CD57+ T cells (not recorded which) from PBMCs. The TCR sequence derives from a human donor in good health, serving as a control. Written as DNA, the CDR3 is TGTGCCAGCAGCCAAGGGGCGAACACTGAAGCTTTCCTT. This translates into CASSQGANTEAFL.